The source of this TCR beta chain is a study of shared clonotypes between healthy human individuals. Method: immunoSEQ multiplex PCR; TCRdb's copy keeps in-frame clones and lacks some. This table holds about 660,000 clones, roughly 70% found once. Everyone who donated was a Caucasian adult who lived in Nashville, Tennessee. Germline-derived CDR1 and CDR2 are SEHNR and FQNEAQ (reference sequence). The CDR3 totals 16 residues. The junction had 6 bases not matched to a gene; V was cut back by 6 bases and J by 4 bases. Input material: memory CD4+ T cells sorted from blood. Subset described: CD45RA-negative fraction. This TCR was sampled from a woman under 40 in good health. The rearrangement uses TRBV7-9 and TRBJ2-2; TRBD2 aligns across 12 bases. The CDR3 DNA follows: TGTGCCAGCAGGACTAGCGGGAGAGGGGGCACCGGGGAGCTGTTTTTT. Translated, it gives CASRTSGRGGTGELFF.